This TCR beta chain emerged from a study of blood T cell repertoires in COVID-19 (dated by TCRdb to 2019 to 2021). With regard to the full study: Collaborator samples came from the United States, Italy and Spain and covered acute and convalescent phases of COVID-19. The material from the prospective study consisted of cDNA or gDNA derived from T cells, B-cell-depleted T cells, or PBMCs. Subjects who had been exposed to COVID-19, were actively infected with it, or had recovered from it provided the deeply sampled blood TCRbeta repertoires that made up the dataset. A freely available public database, intended as a resource for researchers studying the immune response to SARS-CoV-2, is where the repertoires were released. The samples were drawn from the first 160 participants of the ongoing ImmuneRACE study and from 1,254 subjects provided by 6 global collaborators. The sample metadata nearly always contained a de-identified subject ID, COVID-19 status, age in years and sex. Where available, HLA class I and class II types were taken from metadata supplied by the sample provider and were not determined by assay-based typing.

The collaborating institutions used their own protocols to collect whole blood in K2EDTA tubes. For TCRbeta analysis, collaborators shipped samples in one of three forms: frozen whole blood, isolated PBMCs, or DNA extracted from either of those sample types. General findings and caveats noted by the study authors: Clinical and demographic metadata were provided uncurated, with the amount varying by source and participant.

As encoded in the germline V gene, CDR1 is KGHDR while CDR2 is SFDVKD. Between the V and J ends, shortened by 11 bases and 6 bases respectively, the junction contains 18 bases. There are 13 amino acids in the CDR3, from cysteine to phenylalanine inclusive. Of all the DNA, just the CDR3 is kept, 39 bases in frame from base 1. A remark on this clone: What this receptor recognizes is not known. The input lacks base qualities; no much larger clone sits a single base away.

The immunoSEQ Assay, a bias-controlled multiplex PCR, was used to amplify TCRbeta CDR3 regions from genomic DNA. On the study's bioinformatics: The number of nucleated cells in each sample was estimated by amplification of reference gene primers within the assay. Sequence reads were collapsed and filtered to measure the absolute abundance of every unique TCRbeta CDR3 rearrangement. Productive Simpson clonality was computed per sample as the square root of Simpson's diversity index over productive rearrangements. TCRdb re-hosts the immuneACCESS table, in-frame sequences only. Its copies lack some clones; in the studies checked, an unresolved V gene accounts for under half of them, and the cause for the rest is not known. D and trimming come from the DNA, and the V and J calls and clone size come from that table. Here the sample has approximately 380,000 clones; roughly 85% occur a single time. The ten biggest clones cover more than 3% of the sample.

Rearrangement joined TRBV24-1 to TRBJ1-1; TRBD1 might be the D gene, on 6 matching bases. The sequence was collected from a woman younger than 30 with acute or convalescent COVID-19. The specimen was peripheral blood. The DNA sequence is as follows: TGTGCCATATCCTCAGGGGTTGTGGCTGAAGCTTTCTTT. It codes for CAISSGVVAEAFF.